The next 9 T cell receptor beta chains were all read from a single sample in a study of blood T cell repertoires in COVID-19. Clones were sequenced by immunoSEQ multiplex PCR, and TCRdb holds only the in-frame ones, with some missing. The sample carries 250,000 to 350,000 clones, 85% to 90% recorded once. The sequenced sample consisted of peripheral blood. The receptors were sampled from a man aged 25-45 years with acute or convalescent COVID-19.

This chain uses TRBV5-1 with TRBJ1-6; possible D gene TRBD1, 5 bases. Germline-derived CDR1 and CDR2 are SGHRS and YFSETQ. The germline V and J ends were trimmed by 4 bases and 7 bases, with 15 bases remaining between them. This CDR3 is built from 15 residues. CDR3 amino acids: CASSLLGGLNSPLHF. CDR3 DNA sequence: TGCGCCAGCAGCCTCCTCGGGGGACTAAATTCACCCCTCCACTTT.

This clone showed up just once. The V and J genes are TRBV28 and TRBJ2-7; D may be TRBD1 (5 bases). The CDR3 is made up of 12 amino acids. CDR1 is MDHEN and CDR2 is SYDVKM in the germline V gene. V was trimmed by 2 bases and J by 3 bases, leaving 5 bases between them. Here the CDR3 reads CASSLDSYEQYF. CDR3 DNA: TGTGCCAGCAGTTTAGACAGCTACGAGCAGTACTTC. Together with reference TRBV28 and TRBJ2-7, the CDR3 gives the full variable domain: DVKVTQSSRYLVKRTGEKVFLECVQDMDHENMFWYRQDPGLGLRLIYFSYDVKMKEKGDIPEGYSVSREKKERFSLILESASTNQTSMYLCASSLDSYEQYFGPGTRLTVT.

This chain connects TRBV28 to TRBJ1-2; the match to TRBD1 covers 10 bases. The CDR3 contains 15 residues. The junction had 6 bases not matched to a gene; V was cut back by 8 bases and J by 0 bases. Germline V gene data show CDR1 as MDHEN and CDR2 as SYDVKM. The CDR3 loop is CASGGQGPPNYGYTF. DNA for the CDR3: TGTGCCAGCGGGGGACAGGGGCCCCCTAACTATGGCTACACCTTC.

The chain has TRBV11-2 and TRBJ2-5; D is possibly TRBD2 (5 bases). Trimming stripped 1 base from V and 8 bases from J, with 14 bases between. Germline lookup yields CDR1 SGHAT and CDR2 FQNNGV. The CDR3 consists of 14 residues. DNA of the CDR3: TGTGCCAGCAGCTTAGTCGAGGGCTCCCCAACCCAGTACTTC. Protein product: CASSLVEGSPTQYF.

The chain recombines TRBV5-4 with TRBJ2-1; 13 nucleotides match TRBD2. Looked up from germline, CDR1 is SGHNT and CDR2 is YYREEE (reference sequence). V lost 3 bases and J lost 5; bases outside the gene matches: 2. The CDR3 is 15 residues long. The CDR3 sequence: CASSSGLAGNNEQFF. CDR3 nucleotides: TGTGCCAGCAGCTCGGGACTAGCGGGGAACAATGAGCAGTTCTTC.

This chain uses TRBV30 with TRBJ2-7; 7 nucleotides line up with TRBD1. V lost 7 bases and J lost 1; bases outside the gene matches: 7. There are 13 residues in the CDR3. Germline V CDR1 and CDR2: GTSNPN, SVGIG (reference sequence). The CDR3 DNA sequence: TGTGCCTCCTCAGGGGACAGATCCTACGAGCAGTACTTC. It specifies CASSGDRSYEQYF.

This chain joins TRBV5-6 and TRBJ1-6; D remains unclear. V lost 0 bases to trimming and J lost 7 bases, with 11 bases between them. Germline V gene data show CDR1 as SGHDT and CDR2 as YYEEEE. The CDR3 sequence is 15 residues long. The DNA of the CDR3 is TGTGCCAGCAGCTTGGGAAACAGCTTGAATTCACCCCTCCACTTT. It codes for CASSLGNSLNSPLHF.

J is TRBJ2-3 and V is TRBV6-5, with 9 bases identical to TRBD1. V trimming: 6 bases; J trimming: 3 bases; junction bases outside the gene matches: 4. This CDR3 is 14 amino acids long. The germline V gene encodes CDR1 MNHEY and CDR2 SVGAGI. In nucleotides, the CDR3 is TGTGCCAGCAGACCGACAGGGGGGACAGATACGCAGTATTTT. It is translated as CASRPTGGTDTQYF.

The chain uses TRBV18 and TRBJ2-6; D not certain. This CDR3 is built from 14 residues. Germline CDR1 is KGHSH and CDR2 is LQKENI. The V and J ends lost 3 bases and 1 base respectively, with 4 bases between them. The CDR3 DNA reads TGTGCCAGCTCACCTGAGTCTGGGGCCAACGTCCTGACTTTC. Translating gives CASSPESGANVLTF.